The 23 T cell receptor beta chains below all came from one sample that was sequenced in a study of T cell repertoires in ileal Crohn's disease. Time point specified: neoterminal ileum biopsy at postoperative endoscopy, about 6 months after surgery. Only in-frame clones appear in the TCRdb table, and some are missing; sequencing was by immunoSEQ multiplex PCR. Among tens of thousands of clones listed, 85% to 90% were seen once. The sample taken for sequencing was ileal tissue. Receptor source: an adult with Crohn's disease.

The chain couples TRBV5-1 to TRBJ2-1, with D possibly matching TRBD1 (6 bases). The CDR3 runs 15 residues. Trimming took off 0 bases at V and 3 bases at J, with 10 bases between the two ends. Per germline, CDR1 SGHRS and CDR2 YFSETQ. This CDR3 reads CASSLETGDYNEQFF. The CDR3 DNA reads as TGCGCCAGCAGCTTGGAGACAGGTGACTACAATGAGCAGTTCTTC.

This sequence joins TRBV5-6 and TRBJ2-3; 10 nucleotides agree with TRBD2. The CDR3 totals 19 residues. V gave up 2 bases and J gave up 4 bases; unmatched junction bases: 16. Per germline, CDR1 SGHDT and CDR2 YYEEEE. The chain's CDR3 is CASSFWTAGGFRYADTQYF. The CDR3 DNA sequence: TGTGCCAGCAGCTTCTGGACAGCGGGGGGGTTTCGTTACGCAGATACGCAGTATTTT.

This clone has just a few counts. The chain uses TRBV10-2 and TRBJ1-2, with 8 bases that match TRBD1. This CDR3 is built from 13 residues. Losses at the gene ends were 8 bases for V and 6 bases for J; bases not matched to a gene: 8. Germline lookup yields CDR1 WSHSY and CDR2 SAAADI. The CDR3 coding sequence is TGCGCCAGCGAGGACAGGGTGTCTCATGGCTACACCTTC. Translating gives CASEDRVSHGYTF.

This chain connects TRBV10-3 to TRBJ2-2; 7 nucleotides line up with TRBD1. CDR1 and CDR2 from the germline V gene are ENHRY and SYGVKD. The CDR3 covers 16 residues. Unmatched junction bases numbered 12, after V lost 3 bases and J lost 8 bases. CDR3 residues: CAISDFKDRPGGELFF. DNA of the CDR3: TGTGCCATCAGTGACTTTAAGGACAGGCCTGGTGGGGAGCTGTTTTTT.

This clone was detected a few times. The genes are TRBV19 and TRBJ1-1; the D gene is possibly TRBD1 (5 bases). Germline CDR1 LNHDA, CDR2 SQIVND (reference sequence). Trimming removed 3 bases from V and 6 bases from J, with 8 bases in between. CDR3 length: 12 amino acids. Here the CDR3 reads CASSIRDSEAFF. In DNA form, the CDR3 reads TGTGCCAGTAGTATCAGGGACTCTGAAGCTTTCTTT.

The rearrangement uses TRBV6-1 and TRBJ2-7; TRBD1 matches at 7 bases. V dropped 6 bases and J dropped 0; count of bases not matched to a gene: 2. In germline, CDR1 is MNHNS, CDR2 SASEGT. CDR3 length: 13 amino acids. For the CDR3, the DNA is TGTGCCAGCAGGACAGGGAGCTCCTACGAGCAGTACGTC. This translates into CASRTGSSYEQYV.

The chain links TRBV7-9 to TRBJ2-7; no reliable D call. The CDR3 is made up of 14 amino acids. The V end was cut by 3 bases, the J end by 3 bases, with 12 bases between. CDR1 and CDR2 (germline): SEHNR, FQNEAQ (reference sequence). The CDR3: CASSLAPGYYEQYF. CDR3 DNA: TGTGCCAGCAGCTTGGCCCCAGGATACTACGAGCAGTACTTC.

This sequence joins TRBV28 and TRBJ2-2; D is uncertain. CDR1 and CDR2 from the germline V gene are MDHEN and SYDVKM. This CDR3 region has 13 residues. Trimming shortened V by 1 base and J by 4 bases, and 4 bases separated the two germline ends. CDR3 loop: CASSLSVTGELFF. Written as DNA, the CDR3 is TGTGCCAGCAGTTTATCCGTCACCGGGGAGCTGTTTTTT. Supplemented by reference TRBV28 and TRBJ2-2, the full variable domain reads DVKVTQSSRYLVKRTGEKVFLECVQDMDHENMFWYRQDPGLGLRLIYFSYDVKMKEKGDIPEGYSVSREKKERFSLILESASTNQTSMYLCASSLSVTGELFFGEGSRLTVL.

This clone has only a few counts. The chain employs TRBV6-5 and TRBJ1-1, with D maybe TRBD1 (5 bases). Trimming pared 7 bases from V and 6 bases from J, leaving 18 bases between. Germline V lookup: CDR1 MNHEY, CDR2 SVGAGI. The CDR3 loop spans 14 amino acids. The chain's CDR3 is CASTNSGFGSEAFF. For the CDR3, the DNA is TGTGCCAGCACAAATTCAGGGTTCGGCTCTGAAGCTTTCTTT.

The V and J genes are TRBV2 and TRBJ1-2, with no clear D. This CDR3 contains 14 residues. V lost 0 bases and J lost 8, with 13 bases in between. Germline V lookup: CDR1 SNHLY, CDR2 FYNNEI. The CDR3: CASSEARRAEGYTF. The DNA of the CDR3 is TGTGCCAGCAGTGAAGCGCGGAGGGCGGAGGGCTACACCTTC. The full variable domain, completed using reference TRBV2 and TRBJ1-2, is EPEVTQTPSHQVTQMGQEVILRCVPISNHLYFYWYRQILGQKVEFLVSFYNNEISEKSEIFDDQFSVERPDGSNFTLKIRSTKLEDSAMYFCASSEARRAEGYTFGSGTRLTVV.

The chain is built from TRBV9 and TRBJ1-1; D unresolved. The CDR3 runs to 14 residues. CDR1 is SGDLS, CDR2 YYNGEE, per germline. Trimming pared 0 bases from V and 3 bases from J, leaving 9 bases between. The DNA for the CDR3 is TGTGCCAGCAGCGTAGTTGGGAGCTACACTGAAGCTTTCTTT. This gives the protein CASSVVGSYTEAFF.

This clone has just one count. The chain links TRBV10-3 to TRBJ2-2; TRBD1 matches at 7 bases. V lost 6 bases to trimming and J lost 9 bases; unmatched junction nucleotides: 4. The germline gives CDR1 ENHRY, CDR2 SYGVKD. The length of the CDR3 is 12 residues. CDR3 bases: TGTGCCATCAGGCAACAGGGGCGGGAGCTGTTTTTT. Protein product: CAIRQQGRELFF.

This chain's CDR3 is CASSPISSNQPQHF. The CDR3, as DNA: TGTGCCAGTAGTCCCATTAGCAGCAATCAGCCCCAGCATTTT. The chain links TRBV19 to TRBJ1-5; D uncertain. The CDR3 runs 14 residues. Trimming took 5 bases from V and 1 from J, leaving 9 bases between them. CDR1 is LNHDA, CDR2 SQIVND, per germline (reference sequence).

The chain combines TRBV29-1 with TRBJ2-3; a possible D gene is TRBD2 (6 bases). Germline V gene sequence: CDR1 SQVTM, CDR2 ANQGSEA. The CDR3 runs 12 residues. The CDR3 loop reads CSGEAVSDTQYF. In DNA, the CDR3 is TGCAGTGGGGAGGCAGTTTCAGATACGCAGTATTTT.

The rearrangement joins TRBV18 to TRBJ1-1, with 8 bases aligning to TRBD1. The CDR3 is 12 residues long. The V segment lost 3 bases and the J segment 10 bases; nucleotides outside the gene matches: 4. Germline loops: CDR1 KGHSH, CDR2 LQKENI. The CDR3 is CASSPDRVGAFF. The DNA for the CDR3 is TGTGCCAGCTCACCGGACAGGGTCGGAGCTTTCTTT.

The chain has TRBV18 and TRBJ2-1, with TRBD2 as a possible D gene (5 bases). V was shortened by 3 bases and J by 7 bases, with 10 bases between the two germline ends. The CDR3 is 13 residues long. Germline lookup yields CDR1 KGHSH and CDR2 LQKENI. The CDR3: CASSPPSTNEQFF. Written as DNA, the CDR3 is TGTGCCAGCTCACCCCCTAGCACGAATGAGCAGTTCTTC.

The V call is TRBV2, the J call TRBJ2-7; D remains unclear. This CDR3 comprises 13 residues. V was clipped by 5 bases and J by 4 bases, with 12 bases between them. Germline V gives CDR1 SNHLY, CDR2 FYNNEI. The CDR3 bases are TGTGCCAGCAGTCGAGACACCGCGTACGAGCAGTACGTC. This translates into CASSRDTAYEQYV.

The rearrangement joins TRBV28 to TRBJ2-7, with 8 bases aligning to TRBD2. Germline loops: CDR1 MDHEN, CDR2 SYDVKM. CDR3 length equals 16 residues. With V trimmed by 7 bases and J by 5 bases, 16 bases remained unmatched. The CDR3 loop reads CASTTGGSGNSHEQYF. The CDR3 DNA reads as TGTGCCAGCACCACAGGAGGTAGCGGGAATTCCCACGAGCAGTACTTC.

The V gene is TRBV9, the J gene TRBJ2-2; TRBD2 matches at 7 bases. This CDR3 has 14 residues. J gave up 5 bases and V 6 bases, and 7 bases lay outside the gene matches. Germline CDR1 SGDLS, CDR2 YYNGEE. CDR3 nucleotide sequence: TGTGCCAGCAAACCCCCTAGCGGTACCGGGGAGCTGTTTTTT. Its protein is CASKPPSGTGELFF.

In DNA, the CDR3 is TGTGCCAGCAGCCAGGACAGGAAGAGTAGCGCTTTCTTT. Its protein product is CASSQDRKSSAFF. The chain is built from TRBV11-2 and TRBJ1-1, with 7 bases lining up with TRBD1. Trimming took 5 bases from V and 11 from J; bases not matched to a gene: 11. The CDR3 totals 13 residues. Germline V gives CDR1 SGHAT, CDR2 FQNNGV.

This chain uses TRBV19 with TRBJ1-1, with D perhaps matching TRBD1 (5 bases). With 8 bases removed from V and 1 base from J, the gap between germline ends came to 14 bases. Germline CDR1 is LNHDA and CDR2 is SQIVND (reference sequence). The CDR3 extends over 14 amino acids. CDR3 sequence (DNA): TGTGCCAGTTCAACCACAGGTCCGAACACTGAAGCTTTCTTT. It encodes CASSTTGPNTEAFF.

J is TRBJ1-6 and V is TRBV28, with no clear D. Trimming removed 11 bases at V and 8 bases at J, with 16 bases between. CDR3 size: 13 residues. Germline lookup yields CDR1 MDHEN and CDR2 SYDVKM. In nucleotides, the CDR3 is TGTGCCTCTACCGGGGATGTTGATTCACCCCTCCACTTT. Amino acids: CASTGDVDSPLHF.

The genes are TRBV6-6 and TRBJ2-5, with D maybe TRBD2 (5 bases). The length of the CDR3 is 14 residues. Germline V lookup: CDR1 MNHNY, CDR2 SVGAGI (reference sequence). The germline V and J ends were trimmed by 4 bases and 0 bases, with 9 bases remaining between them. In DNA form, the CDR3 reads TGTGCCAGCAGTTTAGGACTCCACCAAGAGACCCAGTACTTC. Amino acid sequence: CASSLGLHQETQYF.